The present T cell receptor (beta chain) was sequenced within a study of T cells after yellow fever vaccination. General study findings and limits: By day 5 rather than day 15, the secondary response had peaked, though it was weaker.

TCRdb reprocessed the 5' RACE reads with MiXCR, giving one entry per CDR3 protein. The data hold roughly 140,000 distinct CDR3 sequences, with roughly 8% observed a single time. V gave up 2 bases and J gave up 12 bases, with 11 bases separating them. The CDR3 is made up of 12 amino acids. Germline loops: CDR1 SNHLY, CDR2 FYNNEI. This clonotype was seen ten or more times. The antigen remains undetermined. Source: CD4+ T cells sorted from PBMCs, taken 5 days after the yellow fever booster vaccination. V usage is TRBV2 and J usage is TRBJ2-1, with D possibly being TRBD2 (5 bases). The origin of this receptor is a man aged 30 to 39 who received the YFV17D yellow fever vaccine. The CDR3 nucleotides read TGTGCCAGCAGTGAATGGGAGCTAGCGCAGTTCTTC. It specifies CASSEWELAQFF.